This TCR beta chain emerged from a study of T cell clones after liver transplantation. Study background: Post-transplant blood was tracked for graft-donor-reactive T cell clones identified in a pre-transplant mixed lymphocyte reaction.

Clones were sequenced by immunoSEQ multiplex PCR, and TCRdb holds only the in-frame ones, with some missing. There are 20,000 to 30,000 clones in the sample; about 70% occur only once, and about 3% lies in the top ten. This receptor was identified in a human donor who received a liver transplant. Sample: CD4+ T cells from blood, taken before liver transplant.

The CDR3 spells CASTLGLSSYEQYF. The CDR3 DNA follows: TGTGCCAGCACTCTCGGGTTAAGCTCCTACGAGCAGTACTTC. The chain links TRBV6-1 to TRBJ2-7; no clear D gene. Germline values: CDR1 MNHNS, CDR2 SASEGT. V shed 7 bases and J shed 0 bases, with 13 bases lying between them. The CDR3 has 14 amino acids.